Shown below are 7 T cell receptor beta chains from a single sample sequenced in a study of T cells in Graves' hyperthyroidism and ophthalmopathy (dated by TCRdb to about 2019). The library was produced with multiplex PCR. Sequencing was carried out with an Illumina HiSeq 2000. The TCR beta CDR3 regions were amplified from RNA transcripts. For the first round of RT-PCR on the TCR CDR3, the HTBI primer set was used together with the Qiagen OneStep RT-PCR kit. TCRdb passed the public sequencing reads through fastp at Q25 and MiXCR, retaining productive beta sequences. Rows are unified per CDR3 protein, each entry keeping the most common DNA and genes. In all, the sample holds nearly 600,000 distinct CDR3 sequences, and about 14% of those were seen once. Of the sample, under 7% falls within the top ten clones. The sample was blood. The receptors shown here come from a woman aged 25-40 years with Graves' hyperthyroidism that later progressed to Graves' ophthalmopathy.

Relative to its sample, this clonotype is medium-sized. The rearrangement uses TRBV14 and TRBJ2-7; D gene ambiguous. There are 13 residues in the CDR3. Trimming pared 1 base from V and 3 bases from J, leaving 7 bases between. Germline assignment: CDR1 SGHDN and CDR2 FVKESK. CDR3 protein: CASSQGRNYEQYF. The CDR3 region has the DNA TGTGCCAGCAGCCAAGGGCGGAACTACGAGCAGTACTTC.

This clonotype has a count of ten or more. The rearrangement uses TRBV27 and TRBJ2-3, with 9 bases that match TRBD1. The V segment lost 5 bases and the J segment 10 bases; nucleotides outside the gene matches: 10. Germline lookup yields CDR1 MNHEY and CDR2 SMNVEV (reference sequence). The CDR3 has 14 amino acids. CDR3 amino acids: CASSPRQDRGAQYF. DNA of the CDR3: TGTGCCAGCAGTCCACGGCAGGACAGGGGAGCGCAGTATTTT.

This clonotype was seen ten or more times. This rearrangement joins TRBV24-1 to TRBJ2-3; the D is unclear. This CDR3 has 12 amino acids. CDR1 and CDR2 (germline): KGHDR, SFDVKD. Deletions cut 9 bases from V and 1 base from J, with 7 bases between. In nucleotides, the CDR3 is TGTGCCACCCGTAGTGGCACAGATACGCAGTATTTT. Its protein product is CATRSGTDTQYF.

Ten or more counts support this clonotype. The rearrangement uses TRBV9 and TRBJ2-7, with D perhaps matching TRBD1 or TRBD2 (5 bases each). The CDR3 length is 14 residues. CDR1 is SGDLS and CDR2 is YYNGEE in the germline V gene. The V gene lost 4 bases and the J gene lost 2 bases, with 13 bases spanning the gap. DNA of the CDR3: TGTGCCAGCAGCACCGGGGTGGGGGCCTACGAGCAGTACTTC. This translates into CASSTGVGAYEQYF.

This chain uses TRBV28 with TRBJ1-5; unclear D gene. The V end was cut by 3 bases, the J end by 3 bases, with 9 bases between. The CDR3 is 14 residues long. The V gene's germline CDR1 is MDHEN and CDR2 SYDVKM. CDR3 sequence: CASSLAETNQPQHF. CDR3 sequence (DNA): TGTGCCAGCAGTTTGGCAGAGACCAATCAGCCCCAGCATTTT. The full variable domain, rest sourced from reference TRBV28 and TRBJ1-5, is DVKVTQSSRYLVKRTGEKVFLECVQDMDHENMFWYRQDPGLGLRLIYFSYDVKMKEKGDIPEGYSVSREKKERFSLILESASTNQTSMYLCASSLAETNQPQHFGDGTRLSIL.

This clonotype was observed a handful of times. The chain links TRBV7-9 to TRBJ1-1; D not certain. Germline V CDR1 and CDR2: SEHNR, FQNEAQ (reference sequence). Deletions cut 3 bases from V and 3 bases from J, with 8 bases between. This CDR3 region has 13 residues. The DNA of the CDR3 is TGTGCCAGCAGCTTGATAGGGTACACTGAAGCTTTCTTT. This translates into CASSLIGYTEAFF.

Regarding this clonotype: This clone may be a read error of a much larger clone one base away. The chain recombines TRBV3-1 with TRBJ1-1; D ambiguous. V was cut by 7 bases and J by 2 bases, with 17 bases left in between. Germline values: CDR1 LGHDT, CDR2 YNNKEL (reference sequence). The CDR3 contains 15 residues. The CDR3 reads CASIPRQLYNTEAFF. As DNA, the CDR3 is TGTGCCAGCATCCCGAGGCAGTTGTACAACACTGAAGCTTTCTTT.